The rows below give T cell receptor beta chains drawn from one sample of a study of blood T cell repertoires in COVID-19. Assay used: immunoSEQ multiplex PCR; TCRdb lists only in-frame clones, some missing. The sample contains roughly 250,000 clones, around 90% of which appear only once. Sequenced sample: PBMCs or T cells enriched from blood (not recorded which). These receptors all stem from a human donor in a cohort exposed to, infected with or recovered from COVID-19 (not recorded which). The donor label of this sample is uncertain. CDR3s include the opening cysteine and the closing phenylalanine or tryptophan. The D gene is left open where the match is weak. Not all rows give a size; the values are once, few, many and, for expanded clones, a class.

>TRBJ2-7|NA|TRBV18|NA
TGTGCCAGCTCATACACAGACGAGCAGTACTTC
CASSYTDEQYF
>TRBJ1-2|TRBD1|TRBV5-6|NA
TGTGCCAGCAGCTTGGAGGGGGCAGGGGGACGTGAAGGGATTTATGGCTACACCTTC
CASSLEGAGGREGIYGYTF
>TRBJ1-1|NA|TRBV4-3|NA
TGCGCCAGCAGCCAAGGTCCCCCCGAGATGAACACTGAAGCTTTCTTT
CASSQGPPEMNTEAFF
>TRBJ1-1|NA|TRBV6-5|NA
TGTGCCAGCAGGGCTTGGCTGATGAACACTGAAGCTTTCTTT
CASRAWLMNTEAFF
>TRBJ1-2|TRBD1|TRBV7-9|NA
TGTGCCGTCCCCGGGGGGCCGGGACAGGGTTATGGCTACACCTTC
CAVPGGPGQGYGYTF
>TRBJ1-1|TRBD1|TRBV6-5|NA
TGTGCCAGCAGCGACAGGGATCAGGTCACTGAAGCTTTCTTT
CASSDRDQVTEAFF
>TRBJ1-1|NA|TRBV5-1|NA
TGCGCCAGCAGCCCAAGACGGGCCCGGAGGACTGAAGCTTTCTTT
CASSPRRARRTEAFF
>TRBJ1-2|NA|TRBV27|NA
TGTGCCAGCAGTCCCCGGACAGAGGGTTACTATGGCTACACCTTC
CASSPRTEGYYGYTF
>TRBJ1-2|NA|TRBV6-4|NA
TGTGCCAGCATTATTTTAGGAGGGATATTTTCCTATGGCTACACCTTC
CASIILGGIFSYGYTF
>TRBJ1-1|NA|TRBV21-1|few
TGTGCCAGCAGCAAAGGGAGAGGGACAGCAATGAACACTGAAGCTTTCTTT
CASSKGRGTAMNTEAFF
>TRBJ1-6|NA|TRBV28|NA
TGTGCCTCGACGAGAGGGAATTCACCCCTCCACTTT
CASTRGNSPLHF
>TRBJ2-7|NA|TRBV5-1|NA
TGCGCCAGCACCCCAGGGGACCCCCTCTTCTACGAGCAGTACTTC
CASTPGDPLFYEQYF
>TRBJ1-3|NA|TRBV7-9|once
TGTGCCAGCAGCCCAGCGGCATCGGATGGGGCTGGAAACACCATATATTTT
CASSPAASDGAGNTIYF
>TRBJ2-2|NA|TRBV30|NA
TGTGCCTGGAGTGTACTAAGGGGTGGCGGGGAGCTGTTTTTT
CAWSVLRGGGELFF
>TRBJ1-5|NA|TRBV24-1|NA
TGTGCCACCAGTGAGCTTTACAGGGACGACGGTCAGCCCCAGCATTTT
CATSELYRDDGQPQHF
>TRBJ2-3|NA|TRBV27|NA
TGTGCCAGCAGTTTAAAGCGTCCCGCTTTCGCAGATACGCAGTATTTT
CASSLKRPAFADTQYF
>TRBJ1-4|TRBD1|TRBV6-5|once
TGTGCCAGCAGCCTGGGACAGGGCTTCAATGAAAAACTGTTTTTT
CASSLGQGFNEKLFF
>TRBJ1-4|NA|TRBV7-2|NA
TGTGCCAGCACCGAAGCAGGGGTAGGAAAACTGTTTTTT
CASTEAGVGKLFF
>TRBJ1-1|TRBD1|TRBV12-3/TRBV12-4|NA
TGTGCCAGCAGTTTAGTAGTTGGACAGGGTGCTTTCTTT
CASSLVVGQGAFF
>TRBJ2-3|NA|TRBV10-1|NA
TGCGCCAGCAGTGATCGTCGGGGGAGCCACGATACGCAGTATTTT
CASSDRRGSHDTQYF
>TRBJ1-2|NA|TRBV5-5|once
TGTGCCAGCAGCTACAACGGGGAGGCGACCAACTATGGCTACACCTTC
CASSYNGEATNYGYTF
>TRBJ1-5|TRBD1|TRBV10-3|NA
TGTGCCATCAGTTCGGACAGGGGAAGAGATCAGCCCCAGCATTTT
CAISSDRGRDQPQHF
>TRBJ1-3|NA|TRBV30|NA
TGTGCCTGGAGTGCCGGACATGCTGGAAACACCATATATTTT
CAWSAGHAGNTIYF
>TRBJ1-5|NA|TRBV3-1/TRBV3-2|NA
TGTGCCAGCAGCCAACAGGATAGCAATCAGCCCCAGCATTTT
CASSQQDSNQPQHF
>TRBJ2-7|TRBD1|TRBV18|NA
TGTGCCAGCTCACCTTCCAGGGGGTACTACGAGCAGTACTTC
CASSPSRGYYEQYF
>TRBJ2-1|TRBD1|TRBV5-5|NA
TGTGCCAGCAGTAGAGGGGGCGCTTGGGTCGATGAGCAGTTCTTC
CASSRGGAWVDEQFF
>TRBJ2-6|TRBD1|TRBV4-3|NA
TGCGCCAGCAGCCCAGACAGGGCTGGGGCCAACGTCCTGACTTTC
CASSPDRAGANVLTF
>TRBJ1-1|NA|TRBV7-3|NA
TGTGCCAGCAGTTCACTCAGGGTGGGGCCGGGTACTGAAGCTTTCTTT
CASSSLRVGPGTEAFF
>TRBJ2-1|TRBD1|TRBV27|NA
TGTGCCAGCAGTTTAATGGGACAGGGGTCTAGTGAGCAGTTCTTC
CASSLMGQGSSEQFF
>TRBJ1-2|TRBD1|TRBV6-5|NA
TGTGCCAGCAGATCAACAGGGGCAGACGGCTACACCTTC
CASRSTGADGYTF
>TRBJ1-4|NA|TRBV18|NA
TGTGCCAGCTCACCCGGGGAAAAACTGTTTTTT
CASSPGEKLFF
>TRBJ2-3|NA|TRBV24-1|once
TGTGCCACCAGTGATATCGCCCGACAGAATCCAGATACGCAGTATTTT
CATSDIARQNPDTQYF
>TRBJ2-1|TRBD2|TRBV4-2|NA
TGTGCCAGCAGCCAAAGGACTAGCGGGGGTTTGGAGCAGTTCTTC
CASSQRTSGGLEQFF
>TRBJ2-1|NA|TRBV27|NA
TGTGCCAGCAGTTCTACTAGGGGGTCCTACAATGAGCAGTTCTTC
CASSSTRGSYNEQFF
>TRBJ1-1|NA|TRBV19|NA
TGTGCCAGTAGTATACCATCCCTGGACACCAACACTGAAGCTTTCTTT
CASSIPSLDTNTEAFF
>TRBJ1-4|NA|TRBV12-5|NA
TGTGCTAGTGGTTTGAGCGGGGGCTACGAAAAACTGTTTTTT
CASGLSGGYEKLFF
>TRBJ1-6|TRBD1|TRBV18|NA
TGTGCCAGCTCACCGACGGGACAGGTCCTCTCGACGGATAATTCACCCCTCCACTTT
CASSPTGQVLSTDNSPLHF
>TRBJ2-5|TRBD1|TRBV4-3|NA
TGCGCCAGCAGCCAAGAGGGACAGCAAGAGACCCAGTACTTC
CASSQEGQQETQYF
>TRBJ2-3|TRBD2|TRBV13|NA
TGTGCCAGCAGCTTAGGATCGGGACTAGATCTCCCAGATACGCAGTATTTT
CASSLGSGLDLPDTQYF
>TRBJ2-7|NA|TRBV5-4|NA
TGTGCCAGCAGCTTGGCCACCCGCGTCTACGAGCAGTACTTC
CASSLATRVYEQYF
>TRBJ1-5|NA|TRBV6-1|NA
TGTGCCAGCAGTGAGGGCCTCAGCAATCAGCCCCAGCATTTT
CASSEGLSNQPQHF
>TRBJ1-1|NA|TRBV5-4|NA
TGTGCCAGCCAGCAGGGGCTGAACACTGAAGCTTTCTTT
CASQQGLNTEAFF
>TRBJ2-1|TRBD2|TRBV10-3|NA
TGTGCCATCAGTGAGAATAGGGGACTAGAAGGGTCCAATGAGCAGTTCTTC
CAISENRGLEGSNEQFF
>TRBJ2-3|TRBD1|TRBV5-4|NA
TGTGCCAGCAGCCCTTCCGGGACAGTGCCAGAGGGAGATACGCAGTATTTT
CASSPSGTVPEGDTQYF
>TRBJ1-2|TRBD1|TRBV4-3|NA
TGCGCCAGCAGCCAAGGAAGGGGGCCTAACTATGGCTACACCTTC
CASSQGRGPNYGYTF
>TRBJ1-1|TRBD1|TRBV3-1/TRBV3-2|NA
TGTGCCAGCAGCCAAGACCCGCAGGGGGGTGGCACTGAAGCTTTCTTT
CASSQDPQGGGTEAFF
>TRBJ1-1|TRBD1|TRBV7-8|NA
TGTGCCAGCAGCCCGCACAGGGGGGGAGACACTGAAGCTTTCTTT
CASSPHRGGDTEAFF
>TRBJ1-4|NA|TRBV10-1|NA
TGCGCCAGCAGTCCCTCAGGGGATGAAAAACTGTTTTTT
CASSPSGDEKLFF
>TRBJ1-4|NA|TRBV25-1|NA
TGTGCCAGCAGTGATTACCCCCGGGGGGCAGGGCAGAATGAAAAACTGTTTTTT
CASSDYPRGAGQNEKLFF
>TRBJ2-2|NA|TRBV19|NA
TGTGCCAGTAGTATTAGCCGGGGCACCGGGGAGCTGTTTTTT
CASSISRGTGELFF
>TRBJ2-5|TRBD2|TRBV7-9|NA
TGTGCCAGCAGCCGGACTAGCGGGAAAGAGACCCAGTACTTC
CASSRTSGKETQYF
>TRBJ1-3|TRBD1|TRBV5-6|NA
TGTGCCAGCAGCTCGGACAGGGGAACAATTGGAAACACCATATATTTT
CASSSDRGTIGNTIYF
>TRBJ2-7|NA|TRBV18|NA
TGTGCCAGCTCACCACCGTCAGGTGGCTACGAGCAGTACTTC
CASSPPSGGYEQYF
>TRBJ2-3|TRBD2|TRBV5-1|NA
TGCGCCAGCAGCTCCCCCTCTAGCGGGGGTCCCACAGATACGCAGTATTTT
CASSSPSSGGPTDTQYF
>TRBJ2-3|NA|TRBV29-1|NA
TGCAGCGTTGAAGAGGGGGCTAGCGGTAAAAGAGATACGCAGTATTTT
CSVEEGASGKRDTQYF